This T cell receptor beta chain stems from a study of blood T cell repertoires in COVID-19. Study-level information: Samples came from the United States, Italy and Spain, spanning acute and convalescent COVID-19. Sources were T cells, B-cell-depleted T cells, or PBMCs; the material itself was cDNA or gDNA.

As originally analysed: Using reference gene primer amplification, nucleated cell counts were estimated. The repertoire was sequenced with immunoSEQ multiplex PCR; TCRdb's copy has only in-frame clones and lacks some. V and J calls and clone size follow that table, whereas D and trimming were derived from the DNA. The table shows 120,000 to 150,000 clones, with around nine tenths occurring only once. The source is a man in his 60s with active or convalescent COVID-19. The sequencing sample was made of peripheral blood.

The CDR3 reads CASSYPDSSSYEQYF. Written as DNA, the CDR3 is TGTGCCAGCAGTTACCCGGACTCGAGCTCCTACGAGCAGTACTTC. The rearrangement uses TRBV6-2 or TRBV6-3 and TRBJ2-7, with D maybe TRBD2 (5 bases). Germline CDR1 MNHEY, CDR2 SVGEGT. Trimming pared 2 bases from V and 0 bases from J, leaving 11 bases between. The CDR3 extends over 15 amino acids.